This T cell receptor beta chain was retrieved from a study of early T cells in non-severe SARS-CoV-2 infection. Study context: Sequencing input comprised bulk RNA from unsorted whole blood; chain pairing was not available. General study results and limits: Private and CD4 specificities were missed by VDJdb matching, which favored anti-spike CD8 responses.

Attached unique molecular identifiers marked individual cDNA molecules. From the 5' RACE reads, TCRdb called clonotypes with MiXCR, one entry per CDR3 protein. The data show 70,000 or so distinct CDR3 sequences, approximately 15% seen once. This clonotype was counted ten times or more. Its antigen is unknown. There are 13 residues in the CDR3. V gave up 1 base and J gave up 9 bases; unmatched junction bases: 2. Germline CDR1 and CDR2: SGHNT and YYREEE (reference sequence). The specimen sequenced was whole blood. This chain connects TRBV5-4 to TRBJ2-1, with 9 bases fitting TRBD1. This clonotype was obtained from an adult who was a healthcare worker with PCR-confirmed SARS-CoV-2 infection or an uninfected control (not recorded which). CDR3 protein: CASSLTGGFEQFF. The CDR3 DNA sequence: TGTGCCAGCAGCTTGACAGGGGGCTTTGAGCAGTTCTTC.